The sequence of this T cell receptor beta chain was determined in a study of control samples from healthy donors and cancer patients. Germline values: CDR1 SGHDN, CDR2 FVKESK. Germline trimming cut 2 bases from V and 1 base from J; bases unmatched to any gene: 1. CDR3 length: 15 amino acids. Assay used: immunoSEQ multiplex PCR; TCRdb lists only in-frame clones, some missing. Of 350,000 to 450,000 clones in the sample, over 75% were seen once. The chain has TRBV14 and TRBJ2-2, with TRBD1 identical over 7 bases. The origin of this receptor is a middle-aged man with head and neck cancer. Sequenced material: PBMCs. The chain's CDR3 is CASSQTGVNTGELFF. The CDR3 nucleotides are TGTGCCAGCAGCCAAACAGGGGTGAACACCGGGGAGCTGTTTTTT.